The T cell receptor (beta chain) under discussion was sequenced for a study of identical twins. This clonotype occurred a few times. As yet, its antigen is unknown. The CDR3 runs 17 residues. Germline-derived CDR1 and CDR2 are SGHKS and YYEKEE (reference sequence). The V end was cut by 1 base, the J end by 0 bases, with 16 bases between. Whole-study findings and limits: Models came in too low on out-of-frame TCR alpha sharing in monozygotic twins. Sequences that were out-of-frame, alpha and twin-shared displayed an excess of low generation probability.

TCRdb independently ran MiXCR on the 5' RACE reads; one entry per CDR3 protein. In the table there are about 890,000 distinct CDR3 sequences, 12% of which are singletons. The same sample was also used in a study of yellow fever vaccine responses in identical twins.

The sequenced sample was PBMCs. This chain uses TRBV5-5 with TRBJ1-1; no clear D. This receptor was taken from a woman in her late teens or twenties in good health. In DNA, the CDR3 is TGTGCCAGCAGCTTGTTAGGTCAGGAACGAATGAACACTGAAGCTTTCTTT. Translating gives CASSLLGQERMNTEAFF.